This is a list of T cell receptor beta chains from one sample in a study of graft-versus-host responses after intestinal transplantation. Here immunoSEQ multiplex PCR was the method, and the copy in TCRdb shows in-frame clones only, minus some. The sample has some 40,000 clones, roughly 93% seen once. Their antigen targets remain unknown. The sample here was unstimulated CD8+ T cells sorted from spleen or lymph node cells, taken before transplant. Receptors originate from a human donor who was the organ donor for an intestinal transplant. Both conserved end residues are part of each CDR3. The D gene is left open where the match is weak. The size entry is marked missing in some rows and otherwise reads once, few, many or a size class.

d_gene | abundance | j_gene | v_gene | CDR3aa | CDR3nt
TRBD1 | NA | TRBJ2-7 | TRBV4-1 | CASSPQVGTGAYEQYF | TGCGCCAGCAGCCCTCAAGTGGGGACAGGTGCCTACGAGCAGTACTTC
TRBD2 | NA | TRBJ2-3 | TRBV5-1 | CASSASGGTDTQYF | TGCGCCAGCAGCGCGAGCGGGGGCACAGATACGCAGTATTTT
TRBD2 | NA | TRBJ2-1 | TRBV7-6 | CASSLAPRGGSDNEQFF | TGTGCCAGCAGCTTAGCCCCTCGGGGCGGGAGTGACAATGAGCAGTTCTTC
TRBD2 | NA | TRBJ2-7 | TRBV28 | CASRGRGLAASFSSYEQYF | TGTGCCAGCAGAGGAAGGGGACTAGCGGCCTCTTTTAGCTCCTACGAGCAGTACTTC
NA | NA | TRBJ1-1 | TRBV7-6 | CASSLGGAEAFF | TGTGCCAGCAGCTTAGGGGGCGCTGAAGCTTTCTTT
NA | NA | TRBJ1-1 | TRBV5-8 | CASSLNPGLNTEAFF | TGTGCCAGCAGCTTAAACCCGGGGCTAAACACTGAAGCTTTCTTT
NA | NA | TRBJ2-2 | TRBV9 | CASSVNTGELFF | TGTGCCAGCAGCGTTAACACCGGGGAGCTGTTTTTT
TRBD1 | NA | TRBJ2-6 | TRBV7-8 | CASSHPVDRGDSGANVLTF | TGTGCCAGCAGCCACCCTGTGGACAGGGGGGACTCTGGGGCCAACGTCCTGACTTTC
TRBD2 | NA | TRBJ2-3 | TRBV10-3 | CAISESRAGGQTDTQYF | TGTGCCATCAGTGAGTCGCGAGCGGGAGGGCAGACAGATACGCAGTATTTT
NA | once | TRBJ2-7 | TRBV28 | CASTDRDTYYEQYF | TGTGCCAGCACAGACCGGGACACTTACTACGAGCAGTACTTC
NA | NA | TRBJ2-2 | TRBV27 | CASSFAGELFF | TGTGCCAGCAGTTTTGCCGGGGAGCTGTTTTTT
NA | NA | TRBJ2-7 | TRBV29-1 | CSAGTGSSYEQYF | TGCAGCGCCGGGACGGGCAGCTCCTACGAGCAGTACTTC
NA | NA | TRBJ1-5 | TRBV28 | CASSLSGVQWSNQPQHF | TGTGCCAGCAGTTTATCCGGGGTACAGTGGAGCAATCAGCCCCAGCATTTT
TRBD2 | NA | TRBJ2-3 | TRBV29-1 | CSVAGREFSTDTQYF | TGCAGCGTAGCGGGACGCGAGTTTAGCACAGATACGCAGTATTTT
NA | NA | TRBJ2-7 | TRBV25-1 | CASSESLSSYEQYF | TGTGCCAGCAGTGAATCCTTGAGCTCCTACGAGCAGTACTTC
TRBD2 | NA | TRBJ2-1 | TRBV4-3 | CASSQEQRLAGGNEQFF | TGCGCCAGCAGCCAAGAGCAGCGACTAGCGGGAGGTAATGAGCAGTTCTTC
NA | NA | TRBJ1-1 | TRBV6-5 | CASSYSIEPMNTEAFF | TGTGCCAGCAGTTACTCTATTGAACCTATGAACACTGAAGCTTTCTTT
NA | few | TRBJ1-1 | TRBV19 | CANSTGNTEAFF | TGTGCCAACTCGACAGGGAACACTGAAGCTTTCTTT
NA | NA | TRBJ2-7 | TRBV19 | CASRDRISYEQYF | TGTGCCAGTAGAGACAGGATCTCCTACGAGCAGTACTTC
NA | NA | TRBJ2-5 | TRBV21-1 | CASSSGRAGETQYF | TGTGCCAGCAGCAGCGGGAGGGCCGGAGAGACCCAGTACTTC
NA | NA | TRBJ1-5 | TRBV7-8 | CASSLGGFRGAGDQPQHF | TGTGCCAGCAGCTTAGGGGGGTTTCGGGGCGCAGGGGATCAGCCCCAGCATTTT
TRBD2 | NA | TRBJ2-3 | TRBV4-1 | CASSQDGRPDTQYF | TGCGCCAGCAGCCAAGACGGGAGGCCAGATACGCAGTATTTT
TRBD2 | NA | TRBJ2-5 | TRBV6-6 | CASRSPGTKETQYF | TGTGCCAGCAGGTCCCCCGGGACTAAAGAGACCCAGTACTTC
NA | NA | TRBJ1-5 | TRBV27 | CASSFIGDQPQHF | TGTGCCAGCAGTTTTATCGGGGATCAGCCCCAGCATTTT
TRBD2 | NA | TRBJ2-1 | TRBV4-1 | CASSRITSGLLNEQFF | TGCGCCAGCAGCCGTATCACTAGCGGTTTGTTGAATGAGCAGTTCTTC
NA | NA | TRBJ2-1 | TRBV19 | CASSIKEGRYNEQFF | TGTGCCAGTAGTATTAAGGAGGGGAGGTACAATGAGCAGTTCTTC
NA | NA | TRBJ1-3 | TRBV4-1 | CASSHLPRRRTGNTIYF | TGCGCCAGCAGCCACCTCCCAAGACGGAGGACTGGAAACACCATATATTTT
NA | NA | TRBJ2-1 | TRBV10-3 | CAISQGLTYNEQFF | TGTGCCATCAGTCAAGGACTCACCTACAATGAGCAGTTCTTC
TRBD2 | medium-sized | TRBJ2-7 | TRBV28 | CASSPGTSGYEQYF | TGTGCCAGCAGTCCCGGGACTAGCGGATACGAGCAGTACTTC
NA | NA | TRBJ2-2 | TRBV21-1 | CASSKGIRYSMWGELFF | TGTGCCAGCAGCAAAGGAATCAGGTATAGTATGTGGGGGGAGCTGTTTTTT
TRBD2 | once | TRBJ2-7 | TRBV2 | CASSEEAKLAGVREQYF | TGTGCCAGCAGTGAGGAGGCCAAACTAGCGGGAGTGAGGGAGCAGTACTTC
NA | NA | TRBJ2-5 | TRBV27 | CASSWGAKETQYF | TGTGCCAGCAGTTGGGGGGCGAAAGAGACCCAGTACTTC
NA | once | TRBJ1-2 | TRBV7-9 | CASSTRRDGQDGYTF | TGTGCCAGCAGCACTCGTAGGGACGGACAAGATGGCTACACCTTC
TRBD2 | NA | TRBJ2-5 | TRBV23-1 | CASSPTPTSGETQYF | TGCGCCAGCAGTCCCACGCCCACTAGCGGAGAGACCCAGTACTTC
NA | NA | TRBJ1-2 | TRBV4-3 | CASSQGTVNYGYTF | TGCGCCAGCAGCCAAGGGACAGTCAACTATGGCTACACCTTC
TRBD1 | NA | TRBJ1-2 | TRBV5-8 | CASSTLTGSYGYTF | TGTGCCAGCAGCACCTTGACAGGGAGCTATGGCTACACCTTC
NA | NA | TRBJ1-2 | TRBV2 | CASLTGTYGYTF | TGTGCCAGCCTGACAGGCACCTATGGCTACACCTTC
NA | once | TRBJ2-2 | TRBV9 | CASGAPKERPNTGELFF | TGTGCCAGCGGCGCCCCGAAGGAGCGGCCGAACACCGGGGAGCTGTTTTTT
TRBD2 | NA | TRBJ2-7 | TRBV27 | CASSPQAGGPIEQYF | TGTGCCAGCAGTCCGCAAGCGGGAGGGCCGATCGAGCAGTACTTC
TRBD1 | NA | TRBJ1-1 | TRBV28 | CASRRKQGRRTEAFF | TGTGCCAGCAGGAGGAAACAGGGGAGGAGGACTGAAGCTTTCTTT
NA | once | TRBJ2-1 | TRBV21-1 | CASSKALDGGGGEQFF | TGTGCCAGCAGCAAAGCGCTAGATGGTGGGGGCGGGGAGCAGTTCTTC
NA | once | TRBJ2-2 | TRBV5-6 | CASSSGAGGLFF | TGTGCCAGCAGCTCGGGAGCAGGGGGGCTGTTTTTT
NA | NA | TRBJ2-2 | TRBV9 | CASSVEQGAGELFF | TGTGCCAGCAGCGTAGAACAGGGCGCCGGGGAGCTGTTTTTT
NA | NA | TRBJ2-1 | TRBV7-3 | CASSSTRSPYNEQFF | TGTGCCAGCAGCTCAACTAGGTCCCCCTACAATGAGCAGTTCTTC
NA | NA | TRBJ1-1 | TRBV2 | CASSWTHTEAFF | TGTGCCAGCAGTTGGACCCACACTGAAGCTTTCTTT
NA | NA | TRBJ2-5 | TRBV5-5 | CASSLFADDSGQYF | TGTGCCAGCAGCTTGTTTGCGGACGACTCTGGGCAGTACTTC